What follows are 25 T cell receptor beta chains derived from one specimen sequenced in a study of CD8+CD57+ T cells in acquired aplastic anemia. Genomic DNA served as template for TCR beta VDJ and CDR3 profiling. MiXCR, applied by TCRdb to the reads, yields one record per CDR3 protein. The sample carries some 130,000 distinct CDR3 sequences, about half recorded once. Sequences were obtained from sorted CD4+, CD8+, or CD8+CD57+ T cells (not recorded which) from PBMCs. Receptor source: a human donor in good health, serving as a control.

This clonotype was seen a few times. The chain couples TRBV15 to TRBJ2-3; the D gene is possibly TRBD2 (5 bases). CDR1 is LNHNV and CDR2 is YYDKDF in the germline V gene (reference sequence). V was shortened by 8 bases and J by 5 bases, with 20 bases between the two germline ends. CDR3 size: 15 residues. The DNA for the CDR3 is TGTGCCACCTCGCATACTAGGGAAGCTGGAGATACGCAGTATTTT. Translating gives CATSHTREAGDTQYF.

The rearrangement uses TRBV6-5 and TRBJ1-1; unclear D gene. Trimming left V 2 bases short and J 4 bases short, with 8 bases between. This CDR3 is 13 amino acids long. Germline V CDR1 and CDR2: MNHEY, SVGAGI. The CDR3 DNA reads as TGTGCCAGCAGTTACCACGGCGGCACTGAAGCTTTCTTT. As protein: CASSYHGGTEAFF.

Regarding this clonotype: A much larger clone is a single base away; this may be a read error. This rearrangement joins TRBV11-3 to TRBJ2-1; D unresolved. The CDR3 runs to 11 residues. Germline V gene data show CDR1 as SGHNT and CDR2 as YENEEA. CDR3 sequence: CASGFLNEQFF. The CDR3 bases are TGTGCCAGCGGCTTTTTGAATGAGCAGTTCTTC.

The rearrangement uses TRBV19 and TRBJ1-5; D might be TRBD1 (5 bases). The V and J ends lost 10 bases and 4 bases respectively, with 17 bases between them. CDR3 size: 14 residues. Looked up from germline, CDR1 is LNHDA and CDR2 is SQIVND (reference sequence). The CDR3 nucleotides read TGTGCCACTCGGGGACTTCTGGGGAATCAGCCCCAGCATTTT. Residues: CATRGLLGNQPQHF.

This chain connects TRBV7-2 to TRBJ2-7, with D perhaps TRBD1 or TRBD2 (5 bases each). The CDR3 runs to 14 residues. Germline V gene data show CDR1 as SGHTA and CDR2 as FQGNSA. The V and J ends lost 3 bases and 4 bases respectively, with 13 bases between them. In DNA, the CDR3 is TGTGCCAGCAGCTTCCGGACGGGGCGGTACGAGCAGTACTTC. Translated, it gives CASSFRTGRYEQYF.

This clonotype was seen a single time. This chain connects TRBV2 to TRBJ2-3, with 8 nucleotides matching TRBD1. V lost 5 bases to trimming and J lost 5 bases; unmatched junction nucleotides: 9. Per the germline V gene, CDR1 is SNHLY and CDR2 is FYNNEI. The CDR3 is 15 residues long. The CDR3 region has the DNA TGTGCCAGCAGTCTGGACAGGGAAGGTATAGATACGCAGTATTTT. Translating it yields CASSLDREGIDTQYF.

The table lists this clonotype with many counts. The gene calls are TRBV19 and TRBJ1-6, with TRBD1 as a possible D gene (5 bases). The CDR3 length is 16 residues. Deletions cut 3 bases from V and 6 bases from J, with 15 bases between. CDR1 LNHDA and CDR2 SQIVND come from the germline V gene (reference sequence). CDR3 region: CASSISPGRANSPLHF. DNA for the CDR3: TGTGCCAGTAGTATTTCGCCAGGGAGAGCTAATTCACCCCTCCACTTT. The variable domain in full, completed from reference TRBV19 and TRBJ1-6, reads DGGITQSPKYLFRKEGQNVTLSCEQNLNHDAMYWYRQDPGQGLRLIYYSQIVNDFQKGDIAEGYSVSREKKESFPLTVTSAQKNPTAFYLCASSISPGRANSPLHFGNGTRLTVT.

This clonotype was detected many times. The chain links TRBV7-2 to TRBJ2-3; 9 bases are a match to TRBD2. The CDR3 is 16 amino acids. Germline V CDR1 and CDR2: SGHTA, FQGNSA. Germline trimming cut 4 bases from V and 6 bases from J; bases unmatched to any gene: 11. The CDR3, as DNA: TGTGCCAGCAGCTGGGGTCTAGCGGGGTATTGGGATACGCAGTATTTT. It translates to CASSWGLAGYWDTQYF.

This clonotype was counted ten times or more. The chain combines TRBV6-2 or TRBV6-3 with TRBJ2-7; the D gene is possibly TRBD2 (6 bases). Germline lookup yields CDR1 MNHEY and CDR2 SVGEGT. Trimming took 6 bases from V and 4 from J, leaving 16 bases between them. The CDR3 extends over 14 amino acids. The CDR3 spells CASRNPGTLYEQYF. The CDR3 nucleotides read TGTGCCAGCAGGAATCCCGGGACTCTGTACGAGCAGTACTTC.

A single count supports this clonotype. The V and J genes are TRBV5-8 and TRBJ2-7; maybe TRBD1 (5 bases). Germline V gene sequence: CDR1 SGHTS, CDR2 YDEGEE. The CDR3 loop spans 15 amino acids. Trimming took off 0 bases at V and 3 bases at J, with 13 bases between the two ends. The CDR3: CASSLVIRGIYEQYF. Here the CDR3 DNA reads TGTGCCAGCAGCTTGGTGATAAGGGGCATCTACGAGCAGTACTTC.

There are a few counts of this clonotype. The chain employs TRBV7-2 and TRBJ1-1; D may be TRBD1 (6 bases). Deletions cut 6 bases from V and 4 bases from J, with 15 bases between. CDR1 is SGHTA, CDR2 FQGNSA, per germline. CDR3 length equals 14 residues. This CDR3 reads CASSPSARGTEAFF. CDR3 DNA: TGTGCCAGCAGTCCATCGGCCAGGGGCACTGAAGCTTTCTTT. Supplemented by reference TRBV7-2 and TRBJ1-1, the full variable domain reads GAGVSQSPSNKVTEKGKDVELRCDPISGHTALYWYRQSLGQGLEFLIYFQGNSAPDKSGLPSDRFSAERTGGSVSTLTIQRTQQEDSAVYLCASSPSARGTEAFFGQGTRLTVV.

Details on this clonotype: The CDR3 ends on some other residue instead of the conserved phenylalanine or tryptophan, so this is likely a read error. This chain joins TRBV5-6 and TRBJ2-7; TRBD1 aligns across 9 bases. CDR3 length: 17 amino acids. Germline V gene lookup returns CDR1 SGHDT and CDR2 YYEEEE. V trimming: 2 bases; J trimming: 6 bases; junction bases outside the gene matches: 15. CDR3: CASSFFPPGQGRPEQYL. The DNA of the CDR3 is TGTGCCAGCAGCTTTTTTCCTCCGGGACAGGGTCGACCCGAGCAGTACCTC.

This clonotype was found many times. This sequence joins TRBV7-8 and TRBJ2-7; perhaps TRBD2 as D (5 bases). Deletions cut 2 bases from V and 0 bases from J, with 14 bases between. From germline, CDR1 is SGHVS and CDR2 FQNEAQ. The CDR3 totals 16 residues. For the CDR3, the DNA is TGTGCCAGCAGCTTAAGGGCTTCGGGGAGCTCCTACGAGCAGTACTTC. It encodes CASSLRASGSSYEQYF.

This chain joins TRBV14 and TRBJ1-3; 10 bases line up with TRBD1. Trimming removed 0 bases from V and 0 bases from J; junction bases left unmatched: 14. The germline gives CDR1 SGHDN, CDR2 FVKESK. The CDR3 spans 21 residues. The CDR3 nucleotides read TGTGCCAGCAGCCAAGACCCCAGGACAGGGGGGATACATAACTCTGGAAACACCATATATTTT. This translates into CASSQDPRTGGIHNSGNTIYF.

As regards this clonotype: A much larger clone differs by one base, so this may be a read error. The rearrangement uses TRBV9 and TRBJ2-1, with D possibly matching TRBD2 (7 bases). The CDR3 contains 13 residues. Germline loops: CDR1 SGDLS, CDR2 YYNGEE. CDR3: CAGSAGGRNEQFF. CDR3 DNA sequence: TGTGCCGGCAGCGCCGGGGGGCGCAATGAGCAGTTCTTC. Combining the CDR3 with reference TRBV9 and TRBJ2-1 gives the whole variable domain DSGVTQTPKHLITATGQRVTLRCSPRSGDLSVYWYQQSLDQGLQFLIQYYNGEERAKGNILERFSAQQFPDLHSELNLSSLELGDSALYFCAGSAGGRNEQFFGPGTRLTVL.

Remarks on this clonotype: The missing conserved phenylalanine or tryptophan at the end of this CDR3 makes a read error likely. Because the CDR3's place on the DNA is in doubt, the DNA is left out and the CDR3 is given as listed by TCRdb. J is TRBJ2-3 and V is TRBV2; the DNA was not compared with TRBD1, the D call given in the table. Germline V gene sequence: CDR1 SNHLY, CDR2 FYNNEI. From its first to its last residue, the CDR3 has 10 amino acids. CDR3 residues: CASTYRGRSY.

This clonotype has more than one count but fewer than ten. V is TRBV25-1 and J is TRBJ2-7, with a weak D call TRBD1 (5 bases). The CDR3 contains 13 residues. The V end lost 7 bases, the J end lost 4 bases, and 14 bases lay between the germline ends. Germline loops: CDR1 MGHDK, CDR2 SYGVNS. CDR3 coding DNA: TGTGCCAGCATTCCGGCGACAGATTACGAGCAGTACTTC. It encodes CASIPATDYEQYF.

This clonotype was observed a handful of times. J is TRBJ2-7 and V is TRBV11-2; TRBD2 agrees at 15 bases. CDR3 length equals 18 residues. The germline V gene has CDR1 SGHAT and CDR2 FQNNGV. J lost 2 bases, V lost 4 bases, and 9 bases had no gene match. This CDR3 reads CASSSTWGLAGGPYEQYF. In DNA, the CDR3 is TGTGCCAGCAGCTCCACCTGGGGACTAGCGGGGGGCCCCTACGAGCAGTACTTC.

The chain links TRBV27 to TRBJ2-2; either TRBD1 or TRBD2 may fit D (5 bases each). The V gene's germline CDR1 is MNHEY and CDR2 SMNVEV (reference sequence). The CDR3 has 18 residues. Trimming removed 5 bases at V and 5 bases at J, with 24 bases between. The CDR3 is CASSPYQLGASSTGELFF. In DNA form, the CDR3 reads TGTGCCAGCAGTCCCTATCAGCTCGGGGCCTCGAGTACCGGGGAGCTGTTTTTT.

The chain employs TRBV7-8 and TRBJ1-1; no firm D call. Germline loops: CDR1 SGHVS, CDR2 FQNEAQ. V lost 5 bases and J 1 base, leaving 8 bases between the germline ends. This CDR3 is built from 13 residues. The CDR3 reads CASSLLPNTEAFF. In DNA form, the CDR3 reads TGTGCCAGCAGCCTACTGCCGAACACTGAAGCTTTCTTT.

This chain uses TRBV5-5 with TRBJ1-5; a possible D gene is TRBD1 (5 bases). This CDR3 has 15 residues. V gave up 4 bases and J gave up 0 bases, with 11 bases separating them. Germline assignment: CDR1 SGHKS and CDR2 YYEKEE (reference sequence). DNA of the CDR3: TGTGCCAGCAGCAGATGGGGGGGTAGCAATCAGCCCCAGCATTTT. This translates into CASSRWGGSNQPQHF.

The chain has TRBV19 and TRBJ2-7; D gene uncertain. V lost 8 bases and J 0 bases, leaving 11 bases between the germline ends. The germline gives CDR1 LNHDA, CDR2 SQIVND (reference sequence). This CDR3 is 13 amino acids long. CDR3 region: CASASKSSYEQYF. The DNA for the CDR3 is TGTGCCAGTGCGTCTAAGTCCTCCTACGAGCAGTACTTC.

The V gene is TRBV10-2, the J gene TRBJ2-7, with 12 nucleotides matching TRBD2. The CDR3 is made up of 15 amino acids. Germline V CDR1 and CDR2: WSHSY, SAAADI. V lost 5 bases, J lost 5 bases, and 7 bases stayed unmatched. CDR3 nucleotide sequence: TGCGCCAGCAGTCCTCTAGCGGGGGGGGTAAACGAGCAGTACTTC. The encoded protein is CASSPLAGGVNEQYF.

J is TRBJ2-5 and V is TRBV7-6, with TRBD2 matching 9 bases. The CDR3 sequence is 16 residues long. V lost 1 base to trimming and J lost 2 bases; unmatched junction nucleotides: 5. The germline V gene encodes CDR1 SGHVS and CDR2 FNYEAQ. CDR3 sequence reads: CASSLVGSGGQETQYF. CDR3 DNA: TGTGCCAGCAGCTTAGTCGGCAGCGGGGGGCAAGAGACCCAGTACTTC.

This rearrangement joins TRBV4-1 to TRBJ2-3; D uncertain. The germline gives CDR1 MGHRA, CDR2 YSYEKL. This CDR3 is built from 12 residues. Deletions cut 3 bases from V and 6 bases from J, with 7 bases between. The CDR3 protein is CASSQARDTQYF. The CDR3 DNA follows: TGCGCCAGCAGCCAGGCCCGGGATACGCAGTATTTT.